This T cell receptor (beta chain) is drawn from a study of T cells after yellow fever vaccination. Study-wide background: Researchers used SMART-Seq v4 Ultra Low Input to prepare fractions that had low cell numbers.

The ends were cut back, 1 base at V and 9 bases at J, with 13 bases in the middle. This CDR3 spans 15 amino acids. Germline V gene data show CDR1 as MNHEY and CDR2 as SMNVEV (reference sequence). This clonotype appeared many times. Each CDR3 protein is one row after TCRdb ran MiXCR on the 5' RACE reads. This sample carries approximately 32,000 distinct CDR3 sequences, over 9.5% of them seen once, and the ten largest clones take approximately 12%. Whole-study findings and limits: Some clonotypes, a small share, were shared between CD4 and CD8 compartments. Weaker in magnitude, the secondary response showed a faster peak on day 5 versus 15.

The V gene is TRBV27, the J gene TRBJ1-6; the D gene is possibly TRBD1 (5 bases). The TCR sequence derives from a man aged 18 to 30 who received the YFV17D yellow fever vaccine. The material sequenced was PBMCs, either bulk or a sorted T-cell subset (CD4+, CD8+, memory, or dextramer-sorted; not recorded which), taken roughly 14 days after the first yellow fever vaccination. The CDR3 nucleotides read TGTGCCAGCAGTTTATACGGGGGGGGGGTTTCACCCCTCCACTTT. Translation: CASSLYGGGVSPLHF.